What follows is one T cell receptor beta chain and its context. Its antigen remains unidentified. The sample is drawn from a study of T-cell reconstitution after alpha-beta-depleted transplantation in children. Study results and caveats: Approximately two months post-transplant, alpha-beta T cells reportedly originated from several hundred expanded graft clones.

As it was prepared, the TCRbeta library received unique molecular identifiers. TCRdb re-analysed the PCR reads in MiXCR, keeping a single row per CDR3 protein. Of roughly 350,000 distinct CDR3 sequences in the sample, roughly 16% were seen once. CDR1 is LNHNV and CDR2 is YYDKDF in the germline V gene (reference sequence). With 5 bases removed from V and 3 bases from J, the gap between germline ends came to 17 bases. The CDR3 is 15 residues long. This chain connects TRBV15 to TRBJ2-7; D possibly matches TRBD1 or TRBD2 (5 bases each). Material: PBMCs, mostly from graft donor cells, obtained 360 days after TCRalphabeta/CD19-depleted stem cell transplant. This TCR was sampled from a male patient between 2 and 15 years old who had a stem cell transplant for acute lymphoblastic leukemia, so the T cells may come from the graft donor. The CDR3 reads CATSLEGPGGYEQYF. CDR3 DNA sequence: TGTGCCACCAGCCTCGAGGGACCGGGTGGCTACGAGCAGTACTTC.